The sequence of this T cell receptor beta chain was determined in a study of T cell responses to AZD1222 COVID-19 vaccine. Whole-study findings and limits: Compared with day 0, the breadth and depth of the Spike-specific TCR repertoire rose significantly after two doses of AZD1222.

To note about this clone: Its antigen is not identified.

TCRdb keeps only in-frame clones here, not all; method: immunoSEQ multiplex PCR. The table records about 110,000 clones, roughly 87% of them present only once. The CDR3 is made up of 17 amino acids. CDR1 SGDLS and CDR2 YYNGEE come from the germline V gene. Trimming left V 2 bases short and J 3 bases short, with 17 bases between. This clonotype was sampled from an adult in good health. The sequenced sample was peripheral blood, obtained on day 0 of AZD1222 vaccination. The V call is TRBV9, the J call TRBJ2-2; D is unclear. CDR3 DNA sequence: TGTGCCAGCAGCGTTACCGGCCCACCGGCCGACACCGGGGAGCTGTTTTTT. The encoded protein is CASSVTGPPADTGELFF.